Shown below are 26 T cell receptor beta chains from a single sample sequenced in a study of cytomegalovirus exposure and HLA in healthy donors. PCR primers comprised 60 Vbeta and 13 Jbeta primers. Measured with immunoSEQ multiplex PCR; TCRdb has only the in-frame clones, and not every one. The repertoire has 120,000 or so clones, around 80% of them found once; the top ten carry roughly 2%. Material for sequencing was PBMCs. Receptors originate from a man between 18 and 35 years old in good health and CMV-seronegative.

V usage is TRBV7-3 and J usage is TRBJ2-7, with 9 bases identical to TRBD1. V trimming: 5 bases; J trimming: 6 bases; junction bases outside the gene matches: 8. CDR1 SGHTA and CDR2 FQGTGA come from the germline V gene. This CDR3 has 14 amino acids. CDR3 protein: CASSVGTGTGEQYF. The DNA of the CDR3 is TGTGCCAGCAGCGTCGGGACAGGGACGGGCGAGCAGTACTTC.

The gene calls are TRBV18 and TRBJ2-4, with D possibly TRBD1 on 6 matching bases. V was pared by 3 bases and J by 6 bases, with 12 bases between. The CDR3 contains 14 residues. CDR1 KGHSH and CDR2 LQKENI come from the germline V gene. The CDR3 region has the DNA TGTGCCAGCTCACCTCCAGGGGCCGGAAACATTCAGTACTTC. Residues: CASSPPGAGNIQYF.

The chain links TRBV19 to TRBJ2-5; D is unclear. V lost 6 bases and J 2 bases, leaving 10 bases between the germline ends. Germline V lookup: CDR1 LNHDA, CDR2 SQIVND (reference sequence). The length of the CDR3 is 13 residues. Written as DNA, the CDR3 is TGTGCCAGTAGCCCGACTTTACAAGAGACCCAGTACTTC. Its translation: CASSPTLQETQYF.

In the case of this clone: Other DNA sequences from this sample encode an identical CDR3 as well. This chain uses TRBV29-1 with TRBJ1-6; 8 nucleotides line up with TRBD1. The length of the CDR3 is 13 residues. V was pared by 5 bases and J by 7 bases, with 4 bases of the junction left unmatched. Germline loops: CDR1 SQVTM, CDR2 ANQGSEA. CDR3: CSVRGQENSPLHF. The CDR3 DNA follows: TGCAGCGTTAGGGGACAGGAGAATTCACCCCTCCACTTT.

The chain is built from TRBV21-1 and TRBJ2-1; the D call in the table, TRBD2, was not verified against the DNA. TRBV21-1 is flagged as a pseudogene. CDR3 length equals 14 residues. CDR3 in DNA: TGTGCCAGCAGAGGAGGGCGGGATTACAATGAGCAGTTCTTC. Its translation: CASRGGRDYNEQFF.

The chain has TRBV7-9 and TRBJ2-2; D perhaps matches TRBD1 (6 bases). CDR1 is SEHNR and CDR2 is FQNEAQ in the germline V gene (reference sequence). This CDR3 has 16 amino acids. Trimming left V 2 bases short and J 5 bases short, with 15 bases between. CDR3 sequence (DNA): TGTGCCAGCAGCTTAAGCGCCCTCAGGGGTACCGGGGAGCTGTTTTTT. This translates into CASSLSALRGTGELFF.

This sequence joins TRBV9 and TRBJ2-7; 7 bases map to TRBD1. The germline V gene has CDR1 SGDLS and CDR2 YYNGEE. V shed 0 bases, J shed 5 bases, and the junction held 5 bases outside the gene matches. CDR3 size: 14 residues. In DNA form, the CDR3 reads TGTGCCAGCAGCGTAGGGGGACAGTTGGACGAGCAGTACTTC. The encoded protein is CASSVGGQLDEQYF.

The chain is built from TRBV7-3 and TRBJ2-5; weak D call: TRBD1 (6 bases). Germline V gene sequence: CDR1 SGHTA, CDR2 FQGTGA. V lost 5 bases, J lost 4 bases, and 14 bases lay in between. The CDR3 is made up of 14 amino acids. The CDR3 DNA is TGTGCCAGCAGCAGGCAGGGGCAGGGAGAGACCCAGTACTTC. It translates to CASSRQGQGETQYF.

The chain has TRBV30 and TRBJ1-2; no firm D call. The ends were cut back, 7 bases at V and 1 base at J, with 10 bases in the middle. Germline-derived CDR1 and CDR2 are GTSNPN and SVGIG (reference sequence). The CDR3 is 12 residues long. Written as DNA, the CDR3 is TGTGCCTCCGCGAGGAGTAACTATGGCTACACCTTC. This codes for CASARSNYGYTF. The full variable domain, with the rest looked up from reference TRBV30 and TRBJ1-2, is SQTIHQWPATLVQPVGSPLSLECTVEGTSNPNLYWYRQAAGRGLQLLFYSVGIGQISSEVPQNLSASRPQDRQFILSSKKLLLSDSGFYLCASARSNYGYTFGSGTRLTVV.

This clone was observed a few times. The CDR3, as DNA: TGTGCCAGCAGTTGGACAGGGGCGAACACTGAAGCTTTCTTT. It is translated as CASSWTGANTEAFF. J is TRBJ1-1 and V is TRBV5-5, with 9 bases that match TRBD1. The CDR3 is made up of 14 amino acids. Germline V gene data show CDR1 as SGHKS and CDR2 as YYEKEE (reference sequence). V was pared by 5 bases and J by 1 base, with 3 bases of the junction left unmatched.

This clone was observed a single time. The chain combines TRBV7-9 with TRBJ2-2; 8 bases agree with TRBD2. The CDR3 spans 18 residues. In germline, CDR1 is SEHNR, CDR2 FQNEAQ (reference sequence). V lost 4 bases to trimming and J lost 3 bases; unmatched junction nucleotides: 13. CDR3 DNA sequence: TGTGCCAGCAGCTGGGGGGGACCAGCGGGAGAGTACACCGGGGAGCTGTTTTTT. It codes for CASSWGGPAGEYTGELFF.

This clone showed up just once. The rearrangement links TRBV25-1 to TRBJ2-1, with D possibly matching TRBD1 (6 bases). The length of the CDR3 is 14 residues. Germline CDR1 MGHDK, CDR2 SYGVNS. Trimming took off 6 bases at V and 5 bases at J, with 14 bases between the two ends. CDR3 protein: CASRKDSFNNEQFF. CDR3 DNA sequence: TGTGCCAGCAGGAAGGACAGTTTTAACAATGAGCAGTTCTTC.

The chain has TRBV6-1 and TRBJ1-1, with D possibly TRBD1 on 5 matching bases. The length of the CDR3 is 14 residues. The germline V and J ends were trimmed by 7 bases and 0 bases, with 12 bases remaining between them. Germline V CDR1 and CDR2: MNHNS, SASEGT. The CDR3 DNA follows: TGTGCCAGCACCAAGGAGGGGATGAACACTGAAGCTTTCTTT. Protein: CASTKEGMNTEAFF.

V is TRBV11-3 and J is TRBJ2-3; 10 bases align to TRBD1. Germline-derived CDR1 and CDR2 are SGHNT and YENEEA. V shed 5 bases, J shed 2 bases, and the junction held 7 bases outside the gene matches. CDR3 length: 16 residues. This CDR3 is CASSLGTGAPTDTQYF. The CDR3 DNA reads TGTGCCAGCAGCCTTGGGACAGGGGCGCCCACAGATACGCAGTATTTT.

This rearrangement joins TRBV7-2 to TRBJ1-5; no firm D call. The CDR3 runs 15 residues. V lost 1 base and J 4 bases, leaving 11 bases between the germline ends. CDR1 is SGHTA, CDR2 FQGNSA, per germline. The CDR3 DNA sequence: TGTGCCAGCAGCTTAGGCCAGTTGTCTAATCAGCCCCAGCATTTT. Its translation: CASSLGQLSNQPQHF.

The J gene is TRBJ1-3, the V gene TRBV7-2, with 7 bases fitting TRBD1. Germline V CDR1 and CDR2: SGHTA, FQGNSA. Losses at the gene ends were 8 bases for V and 4 bases for J; bases not matched to a gene: 8. This CDR3 spans 14 amino acids. This CDR3 reads CASRQGSGGNTIYF. Here the CDR3 DNA reads TGTGCCAGCCGACAGGGATCAGGAGGAAACACCATATATTTT.

This clone occurred once. The chain links TRBV11-2 to TRBJ2-6; D gene unclear. Germline CDR1 and CDR2: SGHAT and FQNNGV. Trimming removed 4 bases from V and 3 bases from J, with 13 bases in between. This CDR3 has 16 amino acids. CDR3 in amino acids: CASSSWFADGANVLTF. The CDR3 bases are TGTGCCAGCAGCTCCTGGTTCGCGGATGGGGCCAACGTCCTGACTTTC.

The chain has TRBV18 and TRBJ2-2; D possibly corresponds to TRBD2 (5 bases). V was clipped by 1 base and J by 2 bases, with 17 bases between them. Germline CDR1 and CDR2: KGHSH and LQKENI. The CDR3 runs 18 residues. Here the CDR3 DNA reads TGTGCCAGCTCACCACTGGTAGGGAAGCGGACTAACACCGGGGAGCTGTTTTTT. Translated, it gives CASSPLVGKRTNTGELFF.

The chain joins TRBV7-2 to TRBJ2-3, with D perhaps matching TRBD2 (6 bases). The CDR3 loop spans 14 amino acids. V lost 5 bases and J lost 2, with 11 bases in between. Germline assignment: CDR1 SGHTA and CDR2 FQGNSA. The CDR3 is CASSAGLTTDTQYF. The CDR3 region has the DNA TGTGCCAGCAGCGCGGGACTTACCACAGATACGCAGTATTTT.

This chain connects TRBV25-1 to TRBJ2-5, with a possible D match to TRBD2 (5 bases). The CDR3 spans 15 residues. V was trimmed by 3 bases and J by 0 bases, leaving 11 bases between them. The germline V gene encodes CDR1 MGHDK and CDR2 SYGVNS. DNA of the CDR3: TGTGCCAGCAGTGAGGGGAAACTAGACCAAGAGACCCAGTACTTC. It encodes CASSEGKLDQETQYF.

The rearrangement uses TRBV10-3 and TRBJ2-5; 8 bases match TRBD1. The DNA end lines up better with TRBJ2-7; the J call may be wrong. The CDR3 loop spans 16 amino acids. CDR1 is ENHRY, CDR2 SYGVKD, per germline. The CDR3 coding sequence is TGTGCCATCAGTGAAATAGCAGGGGGCGGCTTGGACGAGCAGTACTTC. It specifies CAISEIAGGGLDEQYF.

As concerns this clone: Other DNA sequences in the same sample also yield this CDR3. The rearrangement links TRBV6-5 to TRBJ1-1; a possible D gene is TRBD1 (5 bases). Trimming removed 6 bases from V and 0 bases from J, with 8 bases in between. In germline, CDR1 is MNHEY, CDR2 SVGAGI. There are 13 residues in the CDR3. The CDR3 coding sequence is TGTGCCAGCAGATGGGGGGTGAACACTGAAGCTTTCTTT. Its translation: CASRWGVNTEAFF.

This clone was found a few times. The V call is TRBV5-1, the J call TRBJ2-7; 7 bases map to TRBD1. This CDR3 has 15 residues. The germline CDR1 and CDR2 sequences are SGHRS and YFSETQ. J lost 4 bases, V lost 0 bases, and 7 bases had no gene match. CDR3 sequence (DNA): TGCGCCAGCAGCTTGGATCCGACAGGGCGGTACGAGCAGTACGTC. Its translation: CASSLDPTGRYEQYV.

This chain joins TRBV30 and TRBJ2-3; D perhaps matches TRBD2 (5 bases). V gave up 0 bases and J gave up 4 bases, with 14 bases separating them. CDR3 length: 15 residues. The germline V gene has CDR1 GTSNPN and CDR2 SVGIG (reference sequence). Here the CDR3 reads CAWSVAEVGADTQYF. CDR3 in DNA: TGTGCCTGGAGTGTCGCGGAAGTCGGGGCAGATACGCAGTATTTT.

J is TRBJ2-2 and V is TRBV10-1, with D possibly being TRBD2 (7 bases). This CDR3 has 20 residues. V lost 9 bases and J 4 bases, leaving 33 bases between the germline ends. Germline loops: CDR1 WNHNN, CDR2 SYGVQD (reference sequence). In nucleotides, the CDR3 is TGCGCCAGTTCGTCGGGCGGGATCTCGACAGGTTGGGGGGGCACCGGGGAGCTGTTTTTT. The encoded protein is CASSSGGISTGWGGTGELFF.

The V gene is TRBV6-6, the J gene TRBJ2-2; 8 bases line up with TRBD2. Germline CDR1 reads MNHNY; CDR2 reads SVGAGI (reference sequence). Unmatched junction bases numbered 4, after V lost 3 bases and J lost 1 base. The CDR3 length is 16 residues. The CDR3 DNA sequence: TGTGCCAGCAGTTATAGAACTAGCGGGAACACCGGGGAGCTGTTTTTT. Amino acids: CASSYRTSGNTGELFF.